This entry lists 19 T cell receptor beta chains sequenced from one sample in a study of coeliac disease. These receptors lack a known antigen. Only in-frame clones appear in the TCRdb table, and some are missing; sequencing was by immunoSEQ multiplex PCR. The sample contains about 650 clones, about 67% of which appear only once. Whole-study findings and limits: Control samples showed higher TRB and TRG clonality than intraepithelial and lamina propria samples in active celiac disease.

Sequenced material: intraepithelial lymphocytes from the gut. These receptors were obtained from a woman younger than 45 with active celiac disease.

The genes are TRBV19 and TRBJ1-1; a possible D gene is TRBD1 (5 bases). The CDR3 runs to 11 residues. Trimming cost V 8 bases and J 5 bases, with 9 bases left between them. Germline lookup yields CDR1 LNHDA and CDR2 SQIVND (reference sequence). The CDR3 sequence: CASLRGTEAFF. CDR3 DNA sequence: TGTGCCAGTCTACGGGGGACTGAAGCTTTCTTT.

The genes are TRBV6-1 and TRBJ1-1, with unresolved D. The germline CDR1 and CDR2 sequences are MNHNS and SASEGT. The CDR3 has 15 amino acids. Trimming cost V 4 bases and J 1 base, with 13 bases left between them. DNA for the CDR3: TGTGCCAGCAGTGCACGCTCACACCAGAACACTGAAGCTTTCTTT. Its translation: CASSARSHQNTEAFF.

This sequence joins TRBV9 and TRBJ1-2; a weak D match, TRBD1 (5 bases). In germline, CDR1 is SGDLS, CDR2 YYNGEE. V was pared by 4 bases and J by 7 bases, with 17 bases between. This CDR3 spans 14 amino acids. Written as DNA, the CDR3 is TGTGCCAGCAGCCGAAACGCAGGGCACTCTGGCTACACCTTC. As protein: CASSRNAGHSGYTF.

This clone was counted only a few times. This chain connects TRBV27 to TRBJ1-2, with 12 positions matching TRBD1. Germline V gives CDR1 MNHEY, CDR2 SMNVEV (reference sequence). The CDR3 is 17 amino acids. The trim removed 3 bases at V and 6 bases at J, leaving 11 bases unmatched. The CDR3 coding sequence is TGTGCCAGCAGTTTTTACGCATCGGGACAGGGGGCGGATGGCTACACCTTC. This gives the protein CASSFYASGQGADGYTF.

The chain couples TRBV7-8 to TRBJ1-1; possible D gene TRBD1, 5 bases. Germline V gives CDR1 SGHVS, CDR2 FQNEAQ. The CDR3 extends over 17 amino acids. Deletions cut 4 bases from V and 2 bases from J, with 20 bases between. The CDR3 DNA reads as TGTGCCAGCAGCTGGTTGGTCGGGTCGGACATAAACACTGAAGCTTTCTTT. Translating it yields CASSWLVGSDINTEAFF.

The chain has TRBV5-6 and TRBJ2-1; D not resolved. V was cut by 0 bases and J by 15 bases, with 10 bases left in between. Germline V gives CDR1 SGHDT, CDR2 YYEEEE. There are 11 residues in the CDR3. The CDR3 protein is CASSLGSLTFF. Here the CDR3 DNA reads TGTGCCAGCAGCTTGGGTAGCCTGACGTTCTTC.

The chain recombines TRBV29-1 with TRBJ1-2; D unresolved. V was cut by 6 bases and J by 4 bases, with 15 bases left in between. This CDR3 has 13 residues. Germline V lookup: CDR1 SQVTM, CDR2 ANQGSEA. The CDR3 reads CSVVAIDLYGYTF. The CDR3 nucleotides read TGCAGCGTGGTTGCGATAGATCTCTATGGCTACACCTTC.

The J gene is TRBJ2-6, the V gene TRBV7-2; D uncertain. V lost 5 bases, J lost 5 bases, and 22 bases lay in between. The CDR3 is made up of 18 amino acids. Germline CDR1 is SGHTA and CDR2 is FQGNSA. CDR3: CASSEDVRRQSRANVLTF. The CDR3 nucleotides read TGTGCCAGCAGCGAAGACGTGAGACGACAAAGTCGGGCCAACGTCCTGACTTTC.

J is TRBJ1-1 and V is TRBV2; TRBD1 matches 8 bases. The V and J ends lost 3 bases and 4 bases, in that order; junction bases with no gene match: 1. This CDR3 is 13 amino acids long. The V gene's germline CDR1 is SNHLY and CDR2 FYNNEI. The CDR3 sequence: CASSDGQGTEAFF. The CDR3 DNA reads TGTGCCAGCAGTGACGGACAGGGCACTGAAGCTTTCTTT.

The chain links TRBV7-9 to TRBJ2-5; no clear D gene. The length of the CDR3 is 14 residues. Per germline, CDR1 SEHNR and CDR2 FQNEAQ (reference sequence). V lost 5 bases, J lost 3 bases, and 13 bases lay in between. The CDR3, as DNA: TGTGCCAGCAGCCCAGTACAGTTGGAAGAGACCCAGTACTTC. It translates to CASSPVQLEETQYF.

On this clone itself: At the DNA level, this CDR3 is encoded by other sequences in the same sample as well. The rearrangement joins TRBV18 to TRBJ2-7, with D possibly TRBD1 on 5 matching bases. This CDR3 region has 14 residues. CDR1 and CDR2 (germline): KGHSH, LQKENI. V lost 2 bases to trimming and J lost 2 bases, with 10 bases between them. DNA for the CDR3: TGTGCCAGCTCACCAGTTCAGGGTGCCTACGAGCAGTACTTC. Translation gives CASSPVQGAYEQYF. The whole variable domain, filled in from reference TRBV18 and TRBJ2-7, reads NAGVMQNPRHLVRRRGQEARLRCSPMKGHSHVYWYRQLPEEGLKFMVYLQKENIIDESGMPKERFSAEFPKEGPSILRIQQVVRGDSAAYFCASSPVQGAYEQYFGPGTRLTVT.

On this clone itself: One end of the junction varies from germline; a read error may be responsible. The chain recombines TRBV10-2 with TRBJ1-2; 7 nucleotides agree with TRBD1. In germline, CDR1 is WSHSY, CDR2 SAAADI. The CDR3 spans 16 residues. DNA for the CDR3: TGCGCCAGCAGGGAGTACACGACAGGGTCTGGTGATGGCTACACCTTC. Protein: CASREYTTGSGDGYTF.

This clone was recorded only once. This rearrangement joins TRBV6-5 to TRBJ1-5, with TRBD1 matching 7 bases. Germline CDR1 reads MNHEY; CDR2 reads SVGAGI. The length of the CDR3 is 16 residues. Trimming at V came to 4 bases and at J to 2 bases, leaving 8 bases not matched to a gene. CDR3 nucleotides: TGTGCCAGCAGTTCACTGACAGGGAATGGCAATCAGCCCCAGCATTTT. As protein: CASSSLTGNGNQPQHF.

The count of this clone is one. The chain links TRBV18 to TRBJ1-5, with 11 bases lining up with TRBD1. Per germline, CDR1 KGHSH and CDR2 LQKENI. V shed 3 bases and J 4 bases; nucleotides not matched to a gene: 14. The CDR3 contains 19 residues. Written as DNA, the CDR3 is TGTGCCAGCTCACCCCACCACTATCCTTGGGACAGGGGGAATCAGCCCCAGCATTTT. Translating it yields CASSPHHYPWDRGNQPQHF.

This clone was detected only once. The chain has TRBV7-2 and TRBJ1-1; D may be TRBD1 (5 bases). The CDR3 has 15 amino acids. Germline CDR1 reads SGHTA; CDR2 reads FQGNSA. V lost 6 bases, J lost 3 bases, and 17 bases lay in between. The CDR3 DNA reads TGTGCCAGCAGTTGGGGGGGGGTTTGGTACACTGAAGCTTTCTTT. Protein: CASSWGGVWYTEAFF.

V usage is TRBV9 and J usage is TRBJ2-2; D might be TRBD1 (6 bases). Germline loops: CDR1 SGDLS, CDR2 YYNGEE. The CDR3 is made up of 14 amino acids. Deletions cut 2 bases from V and 4 bases from J, with 9 bases between. The CDR3, as DNA: TGTGCCAGCAGCGTTGGACAGATCACCGGGGAGCTGTTTTTT. Translation: CASSVGQITGELFF.

The genes are TRBV10-2 and TRBJ2-3, with D possibly TRBD2 on 6 matching bases. The CDR3 has 14 amino acids. Trimming stripped 6 bases from V and 2 bases from J, with 12 bases between. In germline, CDR1 is WSHSY, CDR2 SAAADI. CDR3 DNA: TGCGCCAGCAGGGTGAGGAGGGTCACAGATACGCAGTATTTT. Translation gives CASRVRRVTDTQYF.

This clone has just a few counts. J is TRBJ1-2 and V is TRBV6-6; D may be TRBD1 (5 bases). CDR3 length: 15 amino acids. The V and J ends lost 2 bases and 2 bases respectively, with 12 bases between them. Germline V lookup: CDR1 MNHNY, CDR2 SVGAGI (reference sequence). The CDR3 DNA is TGTGCCAGCAGTTACGGCCCAGGGTCCAACTATGGCTACACCTTC. Translated: CASSYGPGSNYGYTF.

This chain connects TRBV4-1 to TRBJ1-2, with 7 bases aligning to TRBD1. The CDR3 is 16 residues long. The J segment lost 3 bases and the V segment lost 7 bases, leaving 14 bases of the junction unmatched. In germline, CDR1 is MGHRA, CDR2 YSYEKL. In DNA form, the CDR3 reads TGCGCCAGCAAGCCCCCGCACAGGGGCGAGGACTATGGCTACACCTTC. Translating gives CASKPPHRGEDYGYTF.